One sample yielded the 26 T cell receptor beta chains listed below, sequenced in a study of cytomegalovirus exposure and HLA in healthy donors. In the PCR, 60 Vbeta and 13 Jbeta primers were used. Assay used: immunoSEQ multiplex PCR; TCRdb lists only in-frame clones, some missing. The sample lists about 150,000 clones, around 81% occurring once. Sequencing input: PBMCs. These receptors all come from a woman aged 35 to 49 in good health and CMV-seropositive.

In DNA form, the CDR3 reads TGTGCCAGCAGTAAGGGGCTCAGTCAGCCCCAGCATTTT. Protein product: CASSKGLSQPQHF. The V call is TRBV6-5, the J call TRBJ1-5; TRBD1 might be the D (5 bases). Between the trimmed V and J ends, which lost 5 bases and 6 bases, there was a span of 11 bases. Germline CDR1 MNHEY, CDR2 SVGAGI. This CDR3 is 13 amino acids long.

This clone was counted a single time. The chain carries TRBV7-9 and TRBJ2-7, with D perhaps matching TRBD1 (6 bases). Trimming left V 5 bases short and J 6 bases short, with 17 bases between. Germline CDR1 and CDR2: SEHNR and FQNEAQ (reference sequence). CDR3 length: 14 residues. The CDR3 coding sequence is TGTGCCAGCAGCGAAACGACAGGAATGGTCGAGCAGTACTTC. Encoded protein: CASSETTGMVEQYF.

CDR3 sequence: CASSSPKREGSYEQYF. As DNA, the CDR3 is TGTGCCAGCAGCTCCCCAAAGCGGGAGGGCTCCTACGAGCAGTACTTC. V gene TRBV5-4 combines with J gene TRBJ2-7; TRBD2 agrees at 10 bases. V shed 3 bases and J 0 bases; nucleotides not matched to a gene: 6. Germline assignment: CDR1 SGHNT and CDR2 YYREEE (reference sequence). The CDR3 is 16 amino acids.

This rearrangement joins TRBV4-1 to TRBJ1-5, with D possibly matching TRBD1 (5 bases). Germline V gene data show CDR1 as MGHRA and CDR2 as YSYEKL. The CDR3 covers 15 residues. The V end was cut by 2 bases, the J end by 4 bases, with 12 bases between. CDR3 loop: CASSQTGPVNQPQHF. The CDR3 region has the DNA TGCGCCAGCAGCCAAACAGGACCCGTAAATCAGCCCCAGCATTTT.

The genes are TRBV6-1 and TRBJ2-5, with D unclear. The DNA end is a closer match to TRBJ2-7, so the J assignment may be wrong. The CDR3 is 14 residues long. CDR1 and CDR2 from the germline V gene are MNHNS and SASEGT. The chain's CDR3 is CASSELGQTYEQYF. As DNA, the CDR3 is TGTGCCAGCAGTGAATTGGGCCAGACCTACGAGCAGTACTTC.

The gene calls are TRBV15 and TRBJ2-1; D unclear. V dropped 0 bases and J dropped 15 bases, with 12 bases sitting between them. Germline CDR1 is LNHNV and CDR2 is YYDKDF (reference sequence). The CDR3 sequence is 12 residues long. The CDR3 protein is CATSRDLGQMFF. The CDR3 bases are TGTGCCACCAGCAGAGATCTAGGTCAGATGTTCTTC.

V is TRBV11-2 and J is TRBJ2-2; 10 bases are a match to TRBD1. From germline, CDR1 is SGHAT and CDR2 FQNNGV. Trimming removed 5 bases from V and 5 bases from J; junction bases left unmatched: 5. This CDR3 is built from 15 residues. The CDR3 reads CASSRDRGSTGELFF. In DNA form, the CDR3 reads TGTGCCAGCAGCCGGGACAGGGGATCGACCGGGGAGCTGTTTTTT.

The J gene is TRBJ2-3, the V gene TRBV2, with no clear D. Germline assignment: CDR1 SNHLY and CDR2 FYNNEI. CDR3 length equals 11 residues. Trimming pared 3 bases from V and 7 bases from J, leaving 5 bases between. The CDR3 nucleotides read TGTGCCAGCAGTGAGGGCCATACGCAGTATTTT. It is translated as CASSEGHTQYF.

The chain employs TRBV10-2 and TRBJ1-3; D is perhaps TRBD1 (6 bases). Per germline, CDR1 WSHSY and CDR2 SAAADI. The V end was cut by 0 bases, the J end by 2 bases, with 11 bases between. CDR3 size: 16 residues. CDR3 in amino acids: CASSESSEGAGNTIYF. The CDR3 DNA reads TGCGCCAGCAGTGAGTCATCCGAGGGGGCTGGAAACACCATATATTTT.

The V call is TRBV7-9, the J call TRBJ2-7; D may be TRBD2 (5 bases). CDR3 length: 14 amino acids. V lost 5 bases to trimming and J lost 1 base, with 12 bases between them. Germline assignment: CDR1 SEHNR and CDR2 FQNEAQ (reference sequence). CDR3 nucleotides: TGTGCCAGCAGCCCGGGGATTTATTCCTACGAGCAGTACTTC. Its translation: CASSPGIYSYEQYF.

This clone has just a few counts. V and J are TRBV28 and TRBJ2-7; possibly TRBD2 for D (6 bases). The CDR3 spans 14 residues. Trimming left V 6 bases short and J 3 bases short, with 15 bases between. The germline gives CDR1 MDHEN, CDR2 SYDVKM. DNA of the CDR3: TGTGCCAGCAGGAGACCCGGGGGTGGCTACGAGCAGTACTTC. Translation gives CASRRPGGGYEQYF.

J is TRBJ2-1 and V is TRBV27, with 11 bases fitting TRBD2. Per the germline V gene, CDR1 is MNHEY and CDR2 is SMNVEV (reference sequence). There are 15 residues in the CDR3. V lost 4 bases, J lost 9 bases, and 8 bases stayed unmatched. The CDR3 sequence: CASSSGGSGRGEQFF. The CDR3, as DNA: TGTGCCAGCAGTTCCGGTGGTAGCGGGAGGGGTGAGCAGTTCTTC.

V usage is TRBV10-3 and J usage is TRBJ1-4; no firm D call. The germline V and J ends were trimmed by 7 bases and 7 bases, with 7 bases remaining between them. CDR1 is ENHRY and CDR2 is SYGVKD in the germline V gene. This CDR3 has 11 amino acids. CDR3 sequence reads: CAITLSEKLFF. CDR3 DNA: TGTGCCATCACCCTTTCTGAAAAACTGTTTTTT.

The chain employs TRBV18 and TRBJ2-1, with 10 bases lining up with TRBD2. V was clipped by 0 bases and J by 8 bases; unmatched bases: 7. In germline, CDR1 is KGHSH, CDR2 LQKENI. The CDR3 has 16 residues. CDR3 loop: CASSPPSLAGVDEQFF. The CDR3 region has the DNA TGTGCCAGCTCACCACCTTCGCTAGCGGGAGTCGATGAGCAGTTCTTC.

The chain has TRBV11-2 and TRBJ2-7; 9 bases fit TRBD2. The CDR3 is 19 amino acids. The junction had 12 bases not matched to a gene; V was cut back by 0 bases and J by 0 bases. Germline values: CDR1 SGHAT, CDR2 FQNNGV. The CDR3: CASSLDPWASGTSSYEQYF. The CDR3 coding sequence is TGTGCCAGCAGCTTAGATCCATGGGCTAGCGGGACGTCCTCCTACGAGCAGTACTTC.

The V and J genes are TRBV5-1 and TRBJ2-7; D is ambiguous. Germline loops: CDR1 SGHRS, CDR2 YFSETQ. CDR3 length: 15 amino acids. Trimming left V 4 bases short and J 0 bases short, with 14 bases between. The CDR3 DNA sequence: TGCGCCAGCAGCGGAATCAGGAAAGGCTCCTACGAGCAGTACTTC. Its protein is CASSGIRKGSYEQYF.

The table lists this clone with a few counts. The chain carries TRBV4-2 and TRBJ2-5, with 11 bases aligning to TRBD2. The CDR3 is 15 amino acids. CDR1 LGHNA and CDR2 YNFKEQ come from the germline V gene. J was trimmed by 2 bases and V by 2 bases; bases with no gene match: 1. The CDR3 sequence: CASSQTSGSQETQYF. CDR3 sequence (DNA): TGTGCCAGCAGCCAAACTAGCGGGAGTCAAGAGACCCAGTACTTC.

The J gene is TRBJ2-2, the V gene TRBV7-3; D not resolved. Germline V lookup: CDR1 SGHTA, CDR2 FQGTGA. This CDR3 has 15 amino acids. Between the trimmed V and J ends, which lost 0 bases and 1 base, there was a span of 6 bases. The DNA for the CDR3 is TGTGCCAGCAGCTTAACTTCGGGGAACACCGGGGAGCTGTTTTTT. Translating it yields CASSLTSGNTGELFF.

The chain uses TRBV5-6 and TRBJ2-1; D might be TRBD2 (5 bases). Per the germline V gene, CDR1 is SGHDT and CDR2 is YYEEEE. This CDR3 has 14 amino acids. Trimming stripped 4 bases from V and 5 bases from J, with 13 bases between. In nucleotides, the CDR3 is TGTGCCAGCAGCCTCGGCTACGGGAACAATGAGCAGTTCTTC. Its translation is CASSLGYGNNEQFF.

The chain employs TRBV20-1 and TRBJ1-3; D remains ambiguous. The CDR3 has 11 amino acids. CDR1 and CDR2 from the germline V gene are DFQATT and SNEGSKA (reference sequence). Trimming stripped 0 bases from V and 6 bases from J, with 3 bases between. The CDR3, as DNA: TGCAGTGCTAGAGATCAAAACACCATATATTTT. Its translation is CSARDQNTIYF.

The genes are TRBV11-3 and TRBJ2-3; no firm D call. V lost 7 bases and J 0 bases, leaving 8 bases between the germline ends. There are 13 residues in the CDR3. CDR1 is SGHNT and CDR2 is YENEEA in the germline V gene. The CDR3 loop reads CASTGESTDTQYF. CDR3 nucleotides: TGTGCCAGCACTGGAGAGAGCACAGATACGCAGTATTTT.

The chain has TRBV11-2 and TRBJ2-1; tentative D call: TRBD1 (5 bases). Deletions cut 0 bases from V and 6 bases from J, with 12 bases between. The CDR3 spans 15 residues. The V gene's germline CDR1 is SGHAT and CDR2 FQNNGV. The CDR3 sequence: CASSLEGLVSNEQFF. The CDR3 DNA sequence: TGTGCCAGCAGCTTAGAGGGGCTAGTCTCCAATGAGCAGTTCTTC. Filled out from reference TRBV11-2 and TRBJ2-1, the complete variable domain reads EAGVAQSPRYKIIEKRQSVAFWCNPISGHATLYWYQQILGQGPKLLIQFQNNGVVDDSQLPKDRFSAERLKGVDSTLKIQPAKLEDSAVYLCASSLEGLVSNEQFFGPGTRLTVL.

The chain carries TRBV4-1 and TRBJ1-5; maybe TRBD1 (5 bases). Trimming cost V 4 bases and J 2 bases, with 12 bases left between them. The CDR3 has 15 residues. Germline CDR1 is MGHRA and CDR2 is YSYEKL. CDR3 sequence: CASSRGEMGNQPQHF. CDR3 bases: TGCGCCAGCAGCCGGGGGGAAATGGGCAATCAGCCCCAGCATTTT.

The genes are TRBV2 and TRBJ1-2, with a possible D match to TRBD1 (5 bases). Germline lookup yields CDR1 SNHLY and CDR2 FYNNEI. The CDR3 length is 13 residues. Trimming took 4 bases from V and 6 from J, leaving 12 bases between them. DNA of the CDR3: TGTGCCAGCAGTGGTTCACAGGCGCATGGCTACACCTTC. Its protein is CASSGSQAHGYTF.

This rearrangement joins TRBV19 to TRBJ1-5; 7 bases are shared with TRBD1. The CDR3 is 15 amino acids. Germline loops: CDR1 LNHDA, CDR2 SQIVND (reference sequence). Trimming took 3 bases from V and 4 from J; bases not matched to a gene: 6. For the CDR3, the DNA is TGTGCCAGTAGTATTCTGGACAGGCAGAATCAGCCCCAGCATTTT. Its protein product is CASSILDRQNQPQHF.

This sequence joins TRBV30 and TRBJ1-2; no clear D gene. The CDR3 extends over 14 amino acids. The V gene's germline CDR1 is GTSNPN and CDR2 SVGIG (reference sequence). V dropped 5 bases and J dropped 7 bases, with 20 bases sitting between them. For the CDR3, the DNA is TGTGCCTGGGGGCCCCGGCCCCACGATGGTGGCTACACCTTC. Its protein product is CAWGPRPHDGGYTF.